The subject of this entry is one T cell receptor (beta chain). As yet, its antigen is unknown. The time point is: week 35, safety follow-up. Vaccine doses each comprised 300 ug of mutant IDH1 20-mer peptide, with topical imiquimod. Vaccinations, eight in total, occurred in weeks 1, 3, 5, 7, 11, 15, 19, 23. The data belong to a study of a mutant IDH1 vaccine in newly diagnosed glioma. In the study overall: Before enrollment, patients got radiotherapy alone, temozolomide alone, or mostly the combination. Visit V13 took place at week 47, and visit V12 happened at week 35. The study, taken as a whole, reports: Whatever changes occurred in top peripheral T cell clonotypes seemed unrelated to pseudoprogression.

Repertoires were generated with immunoSEQ multiplex PCR, while TCRdb's copy carries only in-frame clones and drops some. The data show approximately 62,000 clones, approximately 81% seen once. Source: PBMCs, taken from a glioma patient whose treatment included an IDH1 peptide vaccine. The clonotype comes from a man aged 25 to 40 with glioma.

CDR3 sequence reads: CASSLDAENYGYTF. The CDR3 nucleotides are TGTGCCAGCAGCTTAGACGCGGAGAACTATGGCTACACCTTC. V is TRBV7-9 and J is TRBJ1-2; no clear D gene. In germline, CDR1 is SEHNR, CDR2 FQNEAQ (reference sequence). The CDR3 sequence is 14 residues long. V was trimmed by 1 base and J by 2 bases, leaving 8 bases between them.